This entry describes one T cell receptor (beta chain). The data were produced by immunoSEQ multiplex PCR, yet TCRdb's version contains in-frame clones alone and is incomplete. The table includes roughly 250,000 clones, about four fifths detected once. The data stem from a study of blood T cell repertoires in COVID-19. Background on the study: PBMCs, B-cell-depleted T cells, or T cells were the source of the cDNA or gDNA that made up the material.

Those enrolled, adults aged roughly 18 to 89 years, came from around 25 US areas. From germline, CDR1 is SGHRS and CDR2 YFSETQ. The CDR3 spans 15 residues. V was pared by 4 bases and J by 1 base, with 14 bases between. The receptor was derived from a woman aged 40 to 50 who had been exposed to COVID-19. The chain recombines TRBV5-1 with TRBJ1-1; D unclear. Input material: PBMCs or T cells enriched from blood (not recorded which). DNA for the CDR3: TGCGCCAGCAGCCCTATCTTGGAGGGGAACACTGAAGCTTTCTTT. It is translated as CASSPILEGNTEAFF.